What follows are 29 T cell receptor beta chains derived from one specimen sequenced in a study of graft-versus-host responses after intestinal transplantation. Tissue from the graft was processed to free its intraepithelial and lamina propria lymphocytes. TCRdb's copy holds only in-frame clones and misses some; the assay was immunoSEQ multiplex PCR. The sample consists of 6,000 to 9,500 clones, about three quarters of them appearing once. This material consisted of ileum tissue, taken 230 to 240 days after intestinal transplantation. The source is a human patient who received an intestinal transplant, so some T cells may come from the graft donor.

This rearrangement joins TRBV7-9 to TRBJ2-1, with D perhaps matching TRBD1 or TRBD2 (5 bases each). The CDR3 has 15 amino acids. Looked up from germline, CDR1 is SEHNR and CDR2 is FQNEAQ (reference sequence). The V and J ends lost 1 base and 4 bases respectively, with 11 bases between them. The CDR3, as DNA: TGTGCCAGCAGCTTAGATCACGGGGCTTACAATGAGCAGTTCTTC. Residues: CASSLDHGAYNEQFF.

The DNA of the CDR3 is TGTGCCAGCAGCGGGGGACAGGGCTACTATGGCTACACCTTC. Translation: CASSGGQGYYGYTF. The chain uses TRBV5-4 and TRBJ1-2; 9 bases are a match to TRBD1. In germline, CDR1 is SGHNT, CDR2 YYREEE (reference sequence). V trimming: 4 bases; J trimming: 3 bases; junction bases outside the gene matches: 4. The CDR3 runs 14 residues.

The chain recombines TRBV6-4 with TRBJ1-4; D gene ambiguous. Germline V gene sequence: CDR1 MRHNA, CDR2 SNTAGT. Between the trimmed V and J ends, which lost 2 bases and 8 bases, there was a span of 9 bases. The CDR3 loop spans 13 amino acids. The CDR3 DNA reads as TGTGCCAGCAGTGACAGGGCTAGGGAAAAACTGTTTTTT. Translating it yields CASSDRAREKLFF.

The V gene is TRBV28, the J gene TRBJ1-1; D unresolved. The germline CDR1 and CDR2 sequences are MDHEN and SYDVKM. Trimming left V 4 bases short and J 7 bases short, with 10 bases between. The CDR3 is made up of 12 amino acids. The DNA for the CDR3 is TGTGCCAGCAGTTCCGGACTGGATGAAGCTTTCTTT. Its translation: CASSSGLDEAFF.

This rearrangement joins TRBV27 to TRBJ2-5; D is perhaps TRBD2 (5 bases). Trimming removed 5 bases from V and 0 bases from J, with 10 bases in between. Germline assignment: CDR1 MNHEY and CDR2 SMNVEV (reference sequence). The CDR3 totals 14 residues. CDR3 DNA: TGTGCCAGCAGTCCCTACGGGGACCAAGAGACCCAGTACTTC. Residues: CASSPYGDQETQYF.

The rearrangement uses TRBV4-1 and TRBJ2-5, with 8 bases matching TRBD1. Germline trimming cut 1 base from V and 4 bases from J; bases unmatched to any gene: 2. The CDR3 extends over 14 amino acids. CDR1 and CDR2 (germline): MGHRA, YSYEKL. In DNA form, the CDR3 reads TGCGCCAGCAGCCAAGTCACAGGGGGAGAGACCCAGTACTTC. This translates into CASSQVTGGETQYF.

The V and J genes are TRBV28 and TRBJ2-5; TRBD2 is a possible D gene (6 bases). Trimming stripped 6 bases from V and 4 bases from J, with 21 bases between. The CDR3 loop spans 16 amino acids. CDR1 and CDR2 (germline): MDHEN, SYDVKM. The CDR3 is CASSIDEGEASETQYF. The CDR3 DNA is TGTGCCAGCAGCATAGACGAAGGGGAGGCGTCAGAGACCCAGTACTTC.

The V and J genes are TRBV28 and TRBJ2-6; D is ambiguous. V was shortened by 4 bases and J by 0 bases, with 4 bases between the two germline ends. This CDR3 has 14 amino acids. Germline loops: CDR1 MDHEN, CDR2 SYDVKM. CDR3 loop: CASSWASGANVLTF. The CDR3 region has the DNA TGTGCCAGCAGTTGGGCCTCTGGGGCCAACGTCCTGACTTTC.

This rearrangement joins TRBV4-2 to TRBJ1-2, with D unresolved. CDR1 is LGHNA, CDR2 YNFKEQ, per germline. Trimming shortened V by 0 bases and J by 8 bases, and 13 bases separated the two germline ends. The CDR3 has 14 residues. CDR3 region: CASSQDSTSGGYTF. The DNA of the CDR3 is TGTGCCAGCAGCCAAGATTCCACCTCTGGCGGCTACACCTTC.

V is TRBV27 and J is TRBJ2-2, with unresolved D. The germline V and J ends were trimmed by 6 bases and 4 bases, with 15 bases remaining between them. Germline V lookup: CDR1 MNHEY, CDR2 SMNVEV (reference sequence). The CDR3 spans 15 residues. As DNA, the CDR3 is TGTGCCAGCAGCGAACCCCCATTGAGCACCGGGGAGCTGTTTTTT. Protein sequence: CASSEPPLSTGELFF.

A note on this clone: The identical CDR3 is also encoded by other nucleotide sequences in the sample. The chain recombines TRBV5-5 with TRBJ2-7, with a weak D call TRBD2 (5 bases). The germline V and J ends were trimmed by 0 bases and 5 bases, with 6 bases remaining between them. The germline CDR1 and CDR2 sequences are SGHKS and YYEKEE (reference sequence). There are 12 residues in the CDR3. CDR3 sequence reads: CASSLAGNEQYV. Here the CDR3 DNA reads TGTGCCAGCAGCTTGGCCGGGAACGAGCAGTACGTC.

This rearrangement joins TRBV14 to TRBJ2-3, with a weak D call TRBD1 (5 bases). V was clipped by 7 bases and J by 0 bases, with 32 bases between them. Germline loops: CDR1 SGHDN, CDR2 FVKESK. There are 21 residues in the CDR3. The CDR3 reads CASTLIPPVSRQTSSTDTQYF. CDR3 nucleotides: TGTGCCAGCACCCTCATCCCTCCCGTCTCACGACAGACCTCTAGCACAGATACGCAGTATTTT.

Regarding this clone: This sample includes further DNA sequences coding for the same CDR3. J is TRBJ2-5 and V is TRBV6-5; D gene ambiguous. Per the germline V gene, CDR1 is MNHEY and CDR2 is SVGAGI. This CDR3 contains 13 residues. The V gene lost 2 bases and the J gene lost 2 bases, with 6 bases spanning the gap. This CDR3 is CASSYSVQETQYF. Written as DNA, the CDR3 is TGTGCCAGCAGTTACAGCGTACAAGAGACCCAGTACTTC.

About this clone: The sample contains more than one DNA sequence encoding this CDR3. Here the CDR3 reads CASSLSRDRGFHTGELFF. CDR3 in DNA: TGTGCCAGCAGTTTGTCTAGGGACAGGGGCTTCCACACCGGGGAGCTGTTTTTT. The chain links TRBV28 to TRBJ2-2; TRBD1 agrees at 10 bases. The length of the CDR3 is 18 residues. The germline V gene has CDR1 MDHEN and CDR2 SYDVKM. Trimming at V came to 3 bases and at J to 3 bases, leaving 10 bases not matched to a gene.

The chain combines TRBV7-9 with TRBJ2-3; TRBD2 aligns across 15 bases. Germline CDR1 is SEHNR and CDR2 is FQNEAQ (reference sequence). V was pared by 5 bases and J by 2 bases, with 8 bases of the junction left unmatched. There are 18 residues in the CDR3. CDR3 region: CASSPGLAGGLYTDTQYF. CDR3 DNA: TGTGCCAGCAGCCCCGGACTAGCGGGGGGGCTTTACACAGATACGCAGTATTTT.

The chain is built from TRBV4-1 and TRBJ2-7, with 8 nucleotides matching TRBD1. The CDR3 contains 12 residues. From germline, CDR1 is MGHRA and CDR2 YSYEKL. In DNA form, the CDR3 reads TGCGCCAGCAGCCCCTGGACAGGGCCAACGGGGGTC. Translating it yields CASSPWTGPTGV.

V gene TRBV5-4 combines with J gene TRBJ2-7, with D maybe TRBD2 (6 bases). Germline V CDR1 and CDR2: SGHNT, YYREEE (reference sequence). V was cut by 6 bases and J by 0 bases, with 13 bases left in between. This CDR3 is 14 amino acids long. The CDR3 sequence: CASTMGLRSYEQYV. CDR3 sequence (DNA): TGTGCCAGCACCATGGGACTTCGCTCCTACGAGCAGTACGTC.

The rearrangement joins TRBV5-4 to TRBJ1-2, with 10 bases identical to TRBD1. The V segment lost 4 bases and the J segment 0 bases; nucleotides outside the gene matches: 3. The CDR3 runs 15 residues. CDR1 is SGHNT and CDR2 is YYREEE in the germline V gene (reference sequence). The CDR3 spells CASSHGQGANYGYTF. In nucleotides, the CDR3 is TGTGCCAGCAGCCACGGACAGGGGGCTAACTATGGCTACACCTTC.

The chain couples TRBV2 to TRBJ1-2; D unresolved. The CDR3 sequence is 14 residues long. Germline loops: CDR1 SNHLY, CDR2 FYNNEI. Trimming left V 3 bases short and J 5 bases short, with 13 bases between. The CDR3 loop reads CASSDWEGRYGYTF. CDR3 sequence (DNA): TGTGCCAGCAGTGATTGGGAGGGAAGATATGGCTACACCTTC.

CDR3: CASSLNPGGGQPQHF. Written as DNA, the CDR3 is TGTGCCAGCAGCTTAAACCCAGGGGGAGGTCAGCCCCAGCATTTT. The chain links TRBV7-8 to TRBJ1-5; TRBD1 agrees at 7 bases. Germline V gene data show CDR1 as SGHVS and CDR2 as FQNEAQ. The CDR3 is 15 amino acids. V shed 2 bases, J shed 6 bases, and the junction held 7 bases outside the gene matches.

This chain connects TRBV28 to TRBJ1-1; D not resolved. The CDR3 is made up of 11 amino acids. CDR1 and CDR2 (germline): MDHEN, SYDVKM. Trimming stripped 4 bases from V and 6 bases from J, with 6 bases between. The CDR3 here is CASSYPPEAFF. DNA for the CDR3: TGTGCCAGCAGTTACCCCCCTGAAGCTTTCTTT.

The rearrangement uses TRBV4-3 and TRBJ1-2; D unclear. In germline, CDR1 is LGHNA, CDR2 YSLEER. CDR3 size: 12 residues. The V and J ends lost 0 bases and 4 bases respectively, with 3 bases between them. The CDR3 protein is CASSQDSYGYTF. The CDR3 region has the DNA TGCGCCAGCAGCCAAGACAGCTATGGCTACACCTTC.

J is TRBJ1-5 and V is TRBV18; 8 nucleotides agree with TRBD1. This CDR3 has 17 residues. V lost 2 bases, J lost 0 bases, and 6 bases stayed unmatched. The V gene's germline CDR1 is KGHSH and CDR2 LQKENI. CDR3 sequence: CASSPEDRAGSNQPQHF. CDR3 DNA sequence: TGTGCCAGCTCACCAGAGGACAGGGCGGGTAGCAATCAGCCCCAGCATTTT.

This clone appeared a few times. The chain joins TRBV4-1 to TRBJ1-1; D may be TRBD1 (6 bases). The CDR3 sequence is 16 residues long. The germline V gene has CDR1 MGHRA and CDR2 YSYEKL. V lost 2 bases and J 1 base, leaving 14 bases between the germline ends. The CDR3 here is CASSQRGYDGNTEAFF. The CDR3 DNA reads TGCGCCAGCAGCCAAAGGGGGTACGATGGGAACACTGAAGCTTTCTTT.

This sequence joins TRBV7-6 and TRBJ2-2; 8 bases align to TRBD2. Germline V lookup: CDR1 SGHVS, CDR2 FNYEAQ. J was trimmed by 5 bases and V by 2 bases; bases with no gene match: 10. CDR3 length: 17 residues. The CDR3 DNA follows: TGTGCCAGCAGCTTATCGGGGGGGTCCGCCAGAACCGGGGAGCTGTTTTTT. Protein product: CASSLSGGSARTGELFF.

Only a few counts were recorded for this clone. The chain combines TRBV5-4 with TRBJ2-7; D is ambiguous. The CDR3 runs to 13 residues. CDR1 is SGHNT and CDR2 is YYREEE in the germline V gene (reference sequence). The V gene lost 1 base and the J gene lost 6 bases, with 11 bases spanning the gap. CDR3 sequence (DNA): TGTGCCAGCAGCTTGATGGGAACTGTCGAGCAGTACGTC. Protein sequence: CASSLMGTVEQYV.

This clone turned up a few times. The V call is TRBV4-1, the J call TRBJ1-2; 8 nucleotides align to TRBD1. The J segment lost 4 bases and the V segment lost 6 bases, leaving 10 bases of the junction unmatched. Looked up from germline, CDR1 is MGHRA and CDR2 is YSYEKL. CDR3 length equals 15 residues. The CDR3, as DNA: TGCGCCAGCAGTCAAACAGGGGGTGGGCTCTATGGCTACACCTTC. Translated, it gives CASSQTGGGLYGYTF.

In DNA form, the CDR3 reads TGTGCCAGCAGTTACGCACGGGGCACAGATACGCAGTATTTT. Translating gives CASSYARGTDTQYF. J is TRBJ2-3 and V is TRBV6-5; D uncertain. Trimming pared 2 bases from V and 1 base from J, leaving 7 bases between. The CDR3 extends over 14 amino acids. CDR1 and CDR2 (germline): MNHEY, SVGAGI.

The J gene is TRBJ2-1, the V gene TRBV5-1, with D maybe TRBD1 (8 bases). V shed 1 base and J shed 5 bases, with 22 bases lying between them. The CDR3 has 18 amino acids. Per germline, CDR1 SGHRS and CDR2 YFSETQ. The CDR3 loop is CASSLWIIGTGGDNEQFF. The CDR3 DNA reads as TGCGCCAGCAGCTTGTGGATTATCGGAACAGGGGGGGACAATGAGCAGTTCTTC.